These 2 T cell receptor beta chains came from one sample sequenced in a study of regulatory T cells in long-lasting Graves disease. Specified time point: persistent/refractory GD, antithyroid drugs over 5 years with positive TRAb. PBMC-extracted RNA yielded the TCR library. Arm-PCR of CDR3 regions with iRepertoire HTBI primers generated TCR beta libraries. MiXCR, applied by TCRdb to the multiplex PCR reads, yields one record per CDR3 protein. The sample lists 300,000 to 500,000 distinct CDR3 sequences, 20% to 25% occurring once. The sample in question was peripheral blood mononuclear cells (PBMCs), obtained when the disease was refractory, from a patient treated with antithyroid drugs. The receptors originated from a female donor with Graves disease.

With respect to this clonotype: It may be a read error: a sequence one base away is much more abundant. The chain combines TRBV7-2 with TRBJ2-7, with 8 nucleotides matching TRBD2. With 1 base clipped from V and 6 bases from J, the junction kept 8 bases outside the gene matches. This CDR3 is 15 amino acids long. Germline values: CDR1 SGHTA, CDR2 FQGNSA. This CDR3 is CASSLGGLASSEQYF. The DNA for the CDR3 is TGTGCCAGCAGCTTAGGAGGACTAGCTAGCAGCGAGCAGTACTTC.

This clonotype was counted only a few times. The CDR3 sequence: CASSTFPGGSSYEQYF. CDR3 nucleotides: TGTGCCAGCAGCACTTTCCCAGGGGGCAGCTCCTACGAGCAGTACTTC. The rearrangement joins TRBV7-9 to TRBJ2-7, with TRBD1 matching over 8 bases. The ends lost 5 bases at V and 0 bases at J; junction bases unmatched: 9. Germline CDR1 reads SEHNR; CDR2 reads FQNEAQ (reference sequence). The CDR3 contains 16 residues.